The rows below give T cell receptor beta chains drawn from one sample of a study of human T cells and chemical hapten exposure. From the RACE reads, TCRdb called clonotypes with MiXCR, one entry per CDR3 protein. The sample has approximately 80,000 distinct CDR3 sequences; roughly 15% are singletons. This specimen was whole blood, taken in connection with sensitization to the hapten diphenylcyclopropenone (DPC). These receptors all stem from a woman aged 50 to 60 with alopecia areata. Some clones in this sample may be carry-over from other donors' samples. Each CDR3 is given with its conserved first and last residue. Each record gives: V gene, J gene, CDR3 protein.

V gene: TRBV12-3/TRBV12-4; J gene: TRBJ2-7; CDR3 protein: CASSPGLAAYEQYF
V gene: TRBV6-2/TRBV6-3; J gene: TRBJ2-6; CDR3 protein: CASSGLYSGANVLTF
V gene: TRBV5-1; J gene: TRBJ2-7; CDR3 protein: CASSPDNYEQYF
V gene: TRBV29-1; J gene: TRBJ1-2; CDR3 protein: CSVDPFRGSYGYTF
V gene: TRBV7-9; J gene: TRBJ2-5; CDR3 protein: CASSDDWTQYF
V gene: TRBV29-1; J gene: TRBJ1-2; CDR3 protein: CSVDSTGIWGYTF
V gene: TRBV7-2; J gene: TRBJ2-1; CDR3 protein: CASSLLNNNEQFF
V gene: TRBV7-7; J gene: TRBJ1-4; CDR3 protein: CASSSRVSGKLFF
V gene: TRBV12-3/TRBV12-4; J gene: TRBJ2-7; CDR3 protein: CASSLGQGRSEQYF
V gene: TRBV28; J gene: TRBJ1-6; CDR3 protein: CASKSQGSSYNSPLHF
V gene: TRBV7-2; J gene: TRBJ2-7; CDR3 protein: CASSLASRLVYEQYF
V gene: TRBV20-1; J gene: TRBJ2-5; CDR3 protein: CSARVAALETQYF
V gene: TRBV10-3; J gene: TRBJ2-7; CDR3 protein: CAISESIGQTYEQYF
V gene: TRBV7-9; J gene: TRBJ2-2; CDR3 protein: CASSLRWWAEGSTGELFF
V gene: TRBV3-1; J gene: TRBJ2-1; CDR3 protein: CASSQGIEVYEQFF
V gene: TRBV2; J gene: TRBJ1-1; CDR3 protein: CASSARNMNTEAFF
V gene: TRBV14; J gene: TRBJ2-7; CDR3 protein: CASSQDPTGQVYEQYF
V gene: TRBV2; J gene: TRBJ1-5; CDR3 protein: CASSQGGNQPQHF
V gene: TRBV10-1; J gene: TRBJ1-1; CDR3 protein: CASSAIAGREAFF
V gene: TRBV11-2; J gene: TRBJ2-5; CDR3 protein: CASSPRTNQETQYF
V gene: TRBV4-1; J gene: TRBJ1-6; CDR3 protein: CASSQVGGEDSPLHF
V gene: TRBV20-1; J gene: TRBJ2-1; CDR3 protein: CSAREKQGLDSYNEQFF
V gene: TRBV6-5; J gene: TRBJ1-1; CDR3 protein: CASSSWAIMNTEAFF
V gene: TRBV29-1; J gene: TRBJ1-2; CDR3 protein: CSAGQGGGYTF
V gene: TRBV10-3; J gene: TRBJ2-1; CDR3 protein: CAISEREFDEQFF
V gene: TRBV7-9; J gene: TRBJ1-1; CDR3 protein: CASSGGTEAFF
V gene: TRBV4-1; J gene: TRBJ2-3; CDR3 protein: CASSQVAGQGKADTQYF
V gene: TRBV28; J gene: TRBJ1-5; CDR3 protein: CASSFGGDPINQPQHF
V gene: TRBV9; J gene: TRBJ1-3; CDR3 protein: CASSVGVSASSGNTIYF
V gene: TRBV12-3/TRBV12-4; J gene: TRBJ2-7; CDR3 protein: CASRTSGRVYEQYF
V gene: TRBV18; J gene: TRBJ1-6; CDR3 protein: CASSPPTNSPLHF
V gene: TRBV5-1; J gene: TRBJ2-1; CDR3 protein: CASAGRGNEQFF
V gene: TRBV20-1; J gene: TRBJ2-4; CDR3 protein: CSARSGLLAGLAKNIQYF
V gene: TRBV4-2; J gene: TRBJ2-3; CDR3 protein: CASSAGTSGSSTDTQYF
V gene: TRBV28; J gene: TRBJ2-3; CDR3 protein: CASSPLGVARGTDTQYF
V gene: TRBV29-1; J gene: TRBJ2-3; CDR3 protein: CSVGRTGEFTQYF
V gene: TRBV5-1; J gene: TRBJ1-1; CDR3 protein: CASSLVTGNTEAFF
V gene: TRBV29-1; J gene: TRBJ2-1; CDR3 protein: CSGRLAGESGEQFF
V gene: TRBV10-2; J gene: TRBJ2-2; CDR3 protein: CASRTSGSTGELFF
V gene: TRBV10-3; J gene: TRBJ1-1; CDR3 protein: CAIGTTILEAFF
V gene: TRBV5-1; J gene: TRBJ1-4; CDR3 protein: CASSLVGGRATNEKLFF
V gene: TRBV3-1; J gene: TRBJ1-2; CDR3 protein: CASSQGWTGIYGYTF
V gene: TRBV6-2/TRBV6-3; J gene: TRBJ1-5; CDR3 protein: CASSRQGLYSNQPQHF
V gene: TRBV20-1; J gene: TRBJ1-1; CDR3 protein: CSASVHTEAFF
V gene: TRBV7-2; J gene: TRBJ2-1; CDR3 protein: CASSFLAGGPQHEQFF
V gene: TRBV19; J gene: TRBJ2-4; CDR3 protein: CASSQTGGLGIQYF
V gene: TRBV4-1; J gene: TRBJ1-2; CDR3 protein: CASSHGPPNYGYTF
V gene: TRBV11-2; J gene: TRBJ2-1; CDR3 protein: CASSLFPAPPYNEQFF
V gene: TRBV20-1; J gene: TRBJ2-7; CDR3 protein: CSARSGLAELYEQYF
V gene: TRBV5-1; J gene: TRBJ2-5; CDR3 protein: CASSPLDVARSKTQYF
V gene: TRBV10-3; J gene: TRBJ1-1; CDR3 protein: CAISPGVGTEAFF
V gene: TRBV20-1; J gene: TRBJ1-1; CDR3 protein: CSARDPGQGWTEAFF
V gene: TRBV12-3/TRBV12-4; J gene: TRBJ1-5; CDR3 protein: CASSLIRGRSRQPQHF